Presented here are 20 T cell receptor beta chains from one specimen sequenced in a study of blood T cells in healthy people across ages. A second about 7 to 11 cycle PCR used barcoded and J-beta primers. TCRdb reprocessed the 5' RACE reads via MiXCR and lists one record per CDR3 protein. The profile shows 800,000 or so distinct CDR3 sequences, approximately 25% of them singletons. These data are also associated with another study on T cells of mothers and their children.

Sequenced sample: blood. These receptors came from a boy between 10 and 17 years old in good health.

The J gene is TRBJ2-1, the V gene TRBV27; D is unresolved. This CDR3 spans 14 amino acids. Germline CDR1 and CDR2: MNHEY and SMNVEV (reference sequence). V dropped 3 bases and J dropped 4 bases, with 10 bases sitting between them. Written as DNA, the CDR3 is TGTGCCAGCAGTTTCTCGACGCCTTACAATGAGCAGTTCTTC. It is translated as CASSFSTPYNEQFF.

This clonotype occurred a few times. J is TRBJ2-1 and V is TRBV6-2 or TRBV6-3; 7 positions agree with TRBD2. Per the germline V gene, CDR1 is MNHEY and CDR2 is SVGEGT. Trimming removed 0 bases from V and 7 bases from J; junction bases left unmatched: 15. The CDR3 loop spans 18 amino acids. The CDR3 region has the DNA TGTGCCAGCAGTTACTCGTTGTTCCTAGCGGCAGCAGGAAATGAGCAGTTCTTC. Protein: CASSYSLFLAAAGNEQFF.

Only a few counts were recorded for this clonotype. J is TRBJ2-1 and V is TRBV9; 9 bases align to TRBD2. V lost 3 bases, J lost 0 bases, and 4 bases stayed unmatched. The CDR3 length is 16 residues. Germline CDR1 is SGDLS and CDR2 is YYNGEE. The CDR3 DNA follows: TGTGCCAGCAGCGCAGCGGGGGGACGCTCCTACAATGAGCAGTTCTTC. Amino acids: CASSAAGGRSYNEQFF.

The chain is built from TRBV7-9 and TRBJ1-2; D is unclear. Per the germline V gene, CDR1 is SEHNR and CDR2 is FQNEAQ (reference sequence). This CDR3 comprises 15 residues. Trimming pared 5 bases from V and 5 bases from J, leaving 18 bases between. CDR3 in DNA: TGTGCCAGCAGCCTCACTTCCGCCCGGTCGTATGGCTACACCTTC. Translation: CASSLTSARSYGYTF. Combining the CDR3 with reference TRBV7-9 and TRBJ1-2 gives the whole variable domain DTGVSQNPRHKITKRGQNVTFRCDPISEHNRLYWYRQTLGQGPEFLTYFQNEAQLEKSRLLSDRFSAERPKGSFSTLEIQRTEQGDSAMYLCASSLTSARSYGYTFGSGTRLTVV.

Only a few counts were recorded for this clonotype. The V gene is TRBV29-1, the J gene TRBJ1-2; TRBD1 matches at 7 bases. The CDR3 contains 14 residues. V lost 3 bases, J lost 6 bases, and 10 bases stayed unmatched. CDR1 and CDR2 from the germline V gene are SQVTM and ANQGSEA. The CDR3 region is CSVELRGLTDGYTF. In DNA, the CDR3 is TGCAGCGTTGAGTTAAGGGGGCTGACGGATGGCTACACCTTC.

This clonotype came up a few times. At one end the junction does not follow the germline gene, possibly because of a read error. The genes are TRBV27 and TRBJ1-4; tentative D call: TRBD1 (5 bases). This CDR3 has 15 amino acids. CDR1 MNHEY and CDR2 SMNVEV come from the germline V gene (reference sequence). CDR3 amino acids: CASSPTTWGNEKLFF. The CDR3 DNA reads TGTGCCAGCAGTCCCACGACCTGGGGGAATGAGAAACTGTTTTTT.

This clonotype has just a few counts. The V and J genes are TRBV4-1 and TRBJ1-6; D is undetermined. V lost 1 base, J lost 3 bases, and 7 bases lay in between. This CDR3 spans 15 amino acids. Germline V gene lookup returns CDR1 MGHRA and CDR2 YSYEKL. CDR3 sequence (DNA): TGCGCCAGCAGCCAAGGAGGTTTCTATAATTCACCCCTCCACTTT. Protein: CASSQGGFYNSPLHF.

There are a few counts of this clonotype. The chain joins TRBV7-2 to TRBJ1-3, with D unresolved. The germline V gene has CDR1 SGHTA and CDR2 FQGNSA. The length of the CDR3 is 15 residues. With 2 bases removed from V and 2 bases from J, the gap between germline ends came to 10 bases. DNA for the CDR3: TGTGCCAGCAGCTTAAGAGGTGCCCCTGGAAACACCATATATTTT. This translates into CASSLRGAPGNTIYF.

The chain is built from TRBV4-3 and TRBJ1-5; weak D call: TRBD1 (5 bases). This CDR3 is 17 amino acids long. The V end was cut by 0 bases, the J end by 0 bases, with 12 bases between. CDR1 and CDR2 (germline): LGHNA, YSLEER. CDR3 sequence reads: CASSQDAGSYSNQPQHF. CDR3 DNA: TGCGCCAGCAGCCAAGATGCAGGGTCCTATAGCAATCAGCCCCAGCATTTT.

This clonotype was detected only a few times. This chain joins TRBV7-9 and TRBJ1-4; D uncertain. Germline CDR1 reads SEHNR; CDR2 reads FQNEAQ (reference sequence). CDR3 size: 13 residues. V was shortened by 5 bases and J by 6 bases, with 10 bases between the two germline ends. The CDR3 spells CASSHQGHEKLFF. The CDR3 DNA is TGTGCCAGCAGCCACCAAGGACATGAAAAACTGTTTTTT.

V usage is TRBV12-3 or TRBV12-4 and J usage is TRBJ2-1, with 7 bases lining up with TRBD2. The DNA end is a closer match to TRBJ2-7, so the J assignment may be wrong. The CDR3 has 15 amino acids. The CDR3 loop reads CASSLRRELTYEQYF. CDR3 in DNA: TGTGCCAGCAGTTTAAGGCGGGAGTTGACCTACGAGCAGTACTTC.

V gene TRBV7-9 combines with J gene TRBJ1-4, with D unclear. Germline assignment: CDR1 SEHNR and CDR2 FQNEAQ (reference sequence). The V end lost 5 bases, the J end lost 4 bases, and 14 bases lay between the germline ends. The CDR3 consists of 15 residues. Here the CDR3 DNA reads TGTGCCAGCAGCGCCGGTGAATACGGTAATGAAAAACTGTTTTTT. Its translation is CASSAGEYGNEKLFF.

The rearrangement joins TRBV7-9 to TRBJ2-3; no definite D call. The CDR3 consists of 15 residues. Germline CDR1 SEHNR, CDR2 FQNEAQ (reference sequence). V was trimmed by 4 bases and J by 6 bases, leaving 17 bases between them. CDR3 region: CASSSRIGWADTQYF. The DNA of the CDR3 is TGTGCCAGCAGCTCCCGAATAGGTTGGGCCGATACGCAGTATTTT. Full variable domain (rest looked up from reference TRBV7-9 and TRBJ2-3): DTGVSQNPRHKITKRGQNVTFRCDPISEHNRLYWYRQTLGQGPEFLTYFQNEAQLEKSRLLSDRFSAERPKGSFSTLEIQRTEQGDSAMYLCASSSRIGWADTQYFGPGTRLTVL.

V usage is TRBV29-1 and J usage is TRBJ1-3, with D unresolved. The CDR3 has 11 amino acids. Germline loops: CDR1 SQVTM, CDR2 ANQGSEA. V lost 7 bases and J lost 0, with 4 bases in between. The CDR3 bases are TGCAGCGCCTACTCTGGAAACACCATATATTTT. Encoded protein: CSAYSGNTIYF.

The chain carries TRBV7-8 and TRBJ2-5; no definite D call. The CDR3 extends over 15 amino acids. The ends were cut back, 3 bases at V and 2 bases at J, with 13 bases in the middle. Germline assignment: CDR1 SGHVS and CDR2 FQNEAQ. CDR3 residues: CASSFFARKQETQYF. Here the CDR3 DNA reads TGTGCCAGCAGCTTTTTTGCGAGGAAACAAGAGACCCAGTACTTC. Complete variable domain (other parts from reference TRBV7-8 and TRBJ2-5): GAGVSQSPRYKVAKRGQDVALRCDPISGHVSLFWYQQALGQGPEFLTYFQNEAQLDKSGLPSDRFFAERPEGSVSTLKIQRTQQEDSAVYLCASSFFARKQETQYFGPGTRLLVL.

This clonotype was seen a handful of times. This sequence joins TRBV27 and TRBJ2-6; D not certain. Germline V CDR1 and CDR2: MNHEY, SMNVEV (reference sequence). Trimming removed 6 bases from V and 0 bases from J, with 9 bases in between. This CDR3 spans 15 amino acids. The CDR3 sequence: CASSRFNSGANVLTF. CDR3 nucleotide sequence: TGTGCCAGCAGCCGGTTTAACTCTGGGGCCAACGTCCTGACTTTC.

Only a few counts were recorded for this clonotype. The CDR3 spells CASSRGGAPGENEKLFF. In DNA form, the CDR3 reads TGTGCCAGCAGCAGGGGGGGGGCCCCAGGGGAAAATGAAAAACTGTTTTTT. V is TRBV6-5 and J is TRBJ1-4, with 7 bases matching TRBD1. Germline lookup yields CDR1 MNHEY and CDR2 SVGAGI. This CDR3 spans 17 amino acids. V lost 6 bases and J lost 5; bases outside the gene matches: 15.

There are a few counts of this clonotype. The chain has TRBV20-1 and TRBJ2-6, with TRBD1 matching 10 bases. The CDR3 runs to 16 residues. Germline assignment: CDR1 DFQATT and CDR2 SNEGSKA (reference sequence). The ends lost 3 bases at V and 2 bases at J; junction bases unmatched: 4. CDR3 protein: CSASRDRGAGANVLTF. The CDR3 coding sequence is TGCAGTGCTAGCCGGGACAGGGGAGCTGGGGCCAACGTCCTGACTTTC.

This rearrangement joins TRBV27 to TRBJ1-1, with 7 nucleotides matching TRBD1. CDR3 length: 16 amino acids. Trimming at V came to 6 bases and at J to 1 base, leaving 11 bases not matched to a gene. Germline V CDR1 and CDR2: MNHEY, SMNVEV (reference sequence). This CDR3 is CASRYVKGQKNTEAFF. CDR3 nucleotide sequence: TGTGCCAGCAGATACGTTAAGGGACAGAAGAACACTGAAGCTTTCTTT.

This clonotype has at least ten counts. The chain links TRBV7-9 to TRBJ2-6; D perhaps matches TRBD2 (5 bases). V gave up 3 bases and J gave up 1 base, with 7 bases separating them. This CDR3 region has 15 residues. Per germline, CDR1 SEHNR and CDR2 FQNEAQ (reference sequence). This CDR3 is CASSFGGSGANVLTF. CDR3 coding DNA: TGTGCCAGCAGCTTCGGAGGTTCTGGGGCCAACGTCCTGACTTTC.